The text below deals with one T cell receptor beta chain. Its cognate antigen is unknown. The data stem from a study of Ad26.COV2.S vaccination and SARS-CoV-2 variants. Study background: Sample donor was a member of the COV1001 Ad26.COV2.S trial arm. Dosing was one shot or two shots 56 days apart.

Libraries were prepared by immunoSEQ multiplex PCR; TCRdb keeps only in-frame clonotypes and omits some of them. The sample lists about 350,000 clones; around nine tenths were seen once. Treatment defined: around 19 received Ad26.COV2.S at low or high dose, single or two shots; about five received placebo; per-sample allocation not given. After the first vaccine or placebo injection, samples were drawn on day 63. Its platform was an Ad26 vector, and its expressed antigen was Wuhan-strain SARS-CoV-2 spike. Findings of the study overall: Vaccinees and placebo recipients showed similar non-spike TCR breadth.

The material was peripheral blood, obtained in a trial of Ad26.COV2.S vaccine versus placebo. The sequence derives from a person between 18 and 60 years old who received the Ad26.COV2.S COVID-19 vaccine or a placebo.

CDR3 sequence reads: CASSPMLNQPQHF. The CDR3 nucleotides read TGTGCCAGCAGCCCCATGCTCAATCAGCCCCAGCATTTT. The chain couples TRBV3-1 (or the pseudogene TRBV3-2) to TRBJ1-5, with D uncertain. Germline lookup yields CDR1 LGHDT and CDR2 YNNKEL (reference sequence). This CDR3 has 13 amino acids. The V and J ends lost 4 bases and 3 bases respectively, with 7 bases between them.